One sample yielded the 8 T cell receptor beta chains listed below, sequenced in a study of CD8+ T cells in alopecia areata. After isolation, RNA underwent reverse transcription to generate cDNA as the sequencing template. Assay: immunoSEQ multiplex PCR; the TCRdb copy retains only in-frame clones and omits some. The sample has about 210,000 clones, around three fifths seen once; the top ten hold roughly 4.2%. Treatment noted: oral pan-JAK inhibitor, 5-10 mg twice daily. The sequencing used CD4+ T cells sorted from blood, collected at week 4, from a patient treated with tofacitinib. These receptors came from a human donor with alopecia areata.

The J gene is TRBJ1-6, the V gene TRBV11-2; D ambiguous. CDR1 and CDR2 from the germline V gene are SGHAT and FQNNGV. With 2 bases removed from V and 5 bases from J, the gap between germline ends came to 4 bases. The CDR3 spans 13 residues. The DNA for the CDR3 is TGTGCCAGCAGCTTATCAGATAATTCACCCCTCCACTTT. Translation: CASSLSDNSPLHF.

V usage is TRBV4-1 and J usage is TRBJ1-4; D is unresolved. The CDR3 spans 16 residues. The germline CDR1 and CDR2 sequences are MGHRA and YSYEKL. V lost 2 bases and J lost 5, with 15 bases in between. CDR3 loop: CASSQSRGRENEKLFF. DNA of the CDR3: TGCGCCAGCAGCCAATCCCGCGGCAGAGAGAATGAAAAACTGTTTTTT.

V is TRBV30 and J is TRBJ2-7, with a tentative D call TRBD1 (6 bases). The CDR3 consists of 14 residues. Germline values: CDR1 GTSNPN, CDR2 SVGIG (reference sequence). Trimming removed 8 bases from V and 5 bases from J, with 22 bases in between. Here the CDR3 reads CAGLHREQRNEQYF. The DNA of the CDR3 is TGTGCCGGCCTCCACAGGGAGCAGAGGAACGAGCAGTACTTC.

CDR3 in DNA: TGTGCCAGCAGCATCGGTAGCAATCAGCCCCAGCATTTT. This codes for CASSIGSNQPQHF. The J gene is TRBJ1-5, the V gene TRBV7-9; D gene unclear. The CDR3 is made up of 13 amino acids. Trimming removed 5 bases at V and 0 bases at J, with 5 bases between. The germline V gene encodes CDR1 SEHNR and CDR2 FQNEAQ (reference sequence).

The chain uses TRBV15 and TRBJ2-7; D is ambiguous. The V end lost 0 bases, the J end lost 3 bases, and 3 bases lay between the germline ends. Germline lookup yields CDR1 LNHNV and CDR2 YYDKDF (reference sequence). The CDR3 runs to 12 residues. Here the CDR3 DNA reads TGTGCCACCAGCAGAGATCACTACGAGCAGTACTTC. It codes for CATSRDHYEQYF.

The chain carries TRBV7-2 and TRBJ2-7; D call uncertain. CDR3 length equals 15 residues. Germline values: CDR1 SGHTA, CDR2 FQGNSA. The V and J ends lost 1 base and 7 bases respectively, with 17 bases between them. This chain's CDR3 is CASSLGGPARREQYF. CDR3 DNA sequence: TGTGCCAGCAGCTTAGGAGGCCCCGCTAGGAGAGAGCAGTACTTC.

This chain connects TRBV29-1 to TRBJ1-2; 10 nucleotides match TRBD1. Germline V gene data show CDR1 as SQVTM and CDR2 as ANQGSEA. With V trimmed by 4 bases and J by 7 bases, 3 bases remained unmatched. The CDR3 loop spans 12 amino acids. The CDR3 loop is CSVGQGATGYTF. CDR3 DNA sequence: TGCAGCGTTGGACAGGGGGCAACTGGCTACACCTTC.

Comment on this clone: Other DNA variants within this sample encode the same CDR3. V is TRBV2 and J is TRBJ1-2; D is possibly TRBD1 (6 bases). The CDR3 length is 11 residues. V dropped 6 bases and J dropped 5 bases, with 7 bases sitting between them. The germline V gene encodes CDR1 SNHLY and CDR2 FYNNEI. The CDR3: CASSQGYGYTF. The CDR3 DNA sequence: TGTGCCAGCAGCCAGGGGTATGGCTACACCTTC.